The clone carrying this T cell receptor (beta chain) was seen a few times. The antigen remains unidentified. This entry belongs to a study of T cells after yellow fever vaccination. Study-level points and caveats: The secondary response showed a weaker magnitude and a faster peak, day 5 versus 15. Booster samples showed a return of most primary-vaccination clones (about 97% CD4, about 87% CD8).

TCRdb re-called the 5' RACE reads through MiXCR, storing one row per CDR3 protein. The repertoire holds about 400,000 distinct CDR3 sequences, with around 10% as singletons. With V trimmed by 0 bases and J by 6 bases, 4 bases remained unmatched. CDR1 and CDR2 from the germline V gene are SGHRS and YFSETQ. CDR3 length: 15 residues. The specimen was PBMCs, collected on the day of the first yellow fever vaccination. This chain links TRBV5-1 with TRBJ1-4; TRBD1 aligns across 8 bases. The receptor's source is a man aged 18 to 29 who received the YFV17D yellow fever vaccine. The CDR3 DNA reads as TGCGCCAGCAGCTTGGCCGGGACAGGATATGAAAAACTGTTTTTT. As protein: CASSLAGTGYEKLFF.